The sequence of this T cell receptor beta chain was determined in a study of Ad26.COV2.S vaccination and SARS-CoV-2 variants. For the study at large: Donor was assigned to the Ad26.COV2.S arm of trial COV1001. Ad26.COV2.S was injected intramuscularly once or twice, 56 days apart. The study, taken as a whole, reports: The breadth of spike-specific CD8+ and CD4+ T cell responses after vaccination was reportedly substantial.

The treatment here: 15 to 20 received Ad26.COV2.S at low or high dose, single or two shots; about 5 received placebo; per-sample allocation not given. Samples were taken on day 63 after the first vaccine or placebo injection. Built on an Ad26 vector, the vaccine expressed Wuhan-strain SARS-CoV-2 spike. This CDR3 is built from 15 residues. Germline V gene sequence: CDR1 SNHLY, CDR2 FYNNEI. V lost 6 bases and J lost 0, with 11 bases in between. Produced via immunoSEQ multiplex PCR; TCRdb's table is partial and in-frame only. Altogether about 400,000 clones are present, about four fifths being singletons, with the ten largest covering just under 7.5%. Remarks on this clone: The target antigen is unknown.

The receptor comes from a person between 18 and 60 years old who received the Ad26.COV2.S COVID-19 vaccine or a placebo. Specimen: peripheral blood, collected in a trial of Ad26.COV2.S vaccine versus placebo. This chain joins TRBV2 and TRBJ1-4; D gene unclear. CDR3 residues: CASRGLGTTNEKLFF. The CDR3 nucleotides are TGTGCCAGCAGGGGCTTGGGAACAACTAATGAAAAACTGTTTTTT.